Shown below are 3 T cell receptor beta chains from a single sample sequenced in a study of T cell responses to AZD1222 COVID-19 vaccine. Libraries were prepared by immunoSEQ multiplex PCR; TCRdb keeps only in-frame clonotypes and omits some of them. The profile shows approximately 110,000 clones, around 90% of them singletons. Sequences were derived from peripheral blood, sampled on day 0 of AZD1222 vaccination. The source of these receptors is an adult in good health.

The rearrangement joins TRBV3-1 (or the pseudogene TRBV3-2) to TRBJ2-7; D ambiguous. V gave up 2 bases and J gave up 6 bases, with 8 bases separating them. This CDR3 comprises 12 residues. CDR1 is LGHDT and CDR2 is YNNKEL in the germline V gene (reference sequence). CDR3 bases: TGTGCCAGCAGCCAACGCACCCGCGAGCAGTACTTC. Amino acids: CASSQRTREQYF.

The chain uses TRBV24-1 and TRBJ2-6; D unclear. The CDR3 is 14 residues long. The V end was cut by 6 bases, the J end by 0 bases, with 5 bases between. The germline V gene has CDR1 KGHDR and CDR2 SFDVKD. The CDR3 spells CATSNPSGANVLTF. DNA for the CDR3: TGTGCCACCAGTAACCCCTCTGGGGCCAACGTCCTGACTTTC.

V is TRBV12-3 or TRBV12-4 and J is TRBJ1-2; a weak D match, TRBD1 (6 bases). V shed 4 bases and J shed 4 bases, with 10 bases lying between them. The CDR3 runs to 13 residues. Here the CDR3 DNA reads TGTGCCAGCAGTTCGACAGGCCTCTATGGCTACACCTTC. This translates into CASSSTGLYGYTF.